Listed below are T cell receptor beta chains from one sample, sequenced in a study of blood T cell repertoires in COVID-19. Sequenced by immunoSEQ multiplex PCR; TCRdb stores in-frame clones only, minus some. The sample has about 180,000 clones, 80% to 90% seen once. Sequencing was carried out using peripheral blood. The origin of the receptors is a man aged 50-60 years with active or convalescent COVID-19. CDR3s include the opening cysteine and the closing phenylalanine or tryptophan. The order of the fields is V gene, D gene, clone size, J gene, CDR3 DNA, CDR3 protein. D genes are given only for firm matches. The listing skips clone size in some rows; elsewhere it reads once, few, many or a size class.

v_call: TRBV11-2; d_call: -; clone_size: once; j_call: TRBJ1-6; cdr3_nt: TGTGCCAGCAGCTTAGGACGGGAACCCAATTCACCCCTCCACTTT; cdr3_aa: CASSLGREPNSPLHF
v_call: TRBV6-5; d_call: -; clone_size: -; j_call: TRBJ1-2; cdr3_nt: TGTGCCAGCAGAACGCAGGGCGACGGGGGCTACACCTTC; cdr3_aa: CASRTQGDGGYTF
v_call: TRBV4-1; d_call: -; clone_size: -; j_call: TRBJ1-1; cdr3_nt: TGCGCCAGCAGCCAAAGGACAACTGAAGCTTTCTTT; cdr3_aa: CASSQRTTEAFF
v_call: TRBV2; d_call: TRBD1; clone_size: -; j_call: TRBJ1-2; cdr3_nt: TGTGCCAGCAGTCTGCTGGGACAGGGGAACTATGGCTACACCTTC; cdr3_aa: CASSLLGQGNYGYTF
v_call: TRBV5-1; d_call: TRBD2; clone_size: -; j_call: TRBJ2-1; cdr3_nt: TGCGCCAGCAGCTTAGGACTAGGCTCGTGGAGGGATGAGCAGTTCTTC; cdr3_aa: CASSLGLGSWRDEQFF
v_call: TRBV30; d_call: -; clone_size: -; j_call: TRBJ1-2; cdr3_nt: TGTGCCTTTACGTACAGGGCTAACTATGGCTACACCTTC; cdr3_aa: CAFTYRANYGYTF
v_call: TRBV7-9; d_call: -; clone_size: -; j_call: TRBJ2-2; cdr3_nt: TGTGCCAGCAGCTTAATGCCTAGCCGGAACACCGGGGAGCTGTTTTTT; cdr3_aa: CASSLMPSRNTGELFF
v_call: TRBV4-1; d_call: -; clone_size: -; j_call: TRBJ1-2; cdr3_nt: TGCGCCAGCAGCCAAGATCGCTCAGGTGCGGGCAGGGGCAAAGGGGGCTACACCTTC; cdr3_aa: CASSQDRSGAGRGKGGYTF
v_call: TRBV19; d_call: -; clone_size: -; j_call: TRBJ2-5; cdr3_nt: TGTGCCAGTAGTATAGAACAGAAAGAGACCCAGTACTTC; cdr3_aa: CASSIEQKETQYF
v_call: TRBV6-4; d_call: -; clone_size: once; j_call: TRBJ2-2; cdr3_nt: TGTGCCAGCAGTGACTGGGCCCGCGGGACCGGGGAGCTGTTTTTT; cdr3_aa: CASSDWARGTGELFF
v_call: TRBV3-1/TRBV3-2; d_call: -; clone_size: -; j_call: TRBJ1-2; cdr3_nt: TGTGCCAGCAGCCAAGAAGTAGCTGGCTACACCTTC; cdr3_aa: CASSQEVAGYTF
v_call: TRBV3-1/TRBV3-2; d_call: -; clone_size: -; j_call: TRBJ1-1; cdr3_nt: TGTGCCAGCAGCCAAGGTGGAGGTGTGAACACTGAAGCTTTCTTT; cdr3_aa: CASSQGGGVNTEAFF
v_call: TRBV9; d_call: TRBD2; clone_size: once; j_call: TRBJ2-1; cdr3_nt: TGTGCCAGCAGCGCGACCGGGACTAGCGGGAATGAGCAGTTCTTC; cdr3_aa: CASSATGTSGNEQFF
v_call: TRBV30; d_call: -; clone_size: once; j_call: TRBJ2-3; cdr3_nt: TGTGCCTGGGACTTGGGGGGAAATACGCAGTATTTT; cdr3_aa: CAWDLGGNTQYF
v_call: TRBV5-1; d_call: TRBD2; clone_size: once; j_call: TRBJ2-7; cdr3_nt: TGCGCCAGCAGTCTTAACGGGGGGGCGCGCATAGACGAGCAGTACTTC; cdr3_aa: CASSLNGGARIDEQYF
v_call: TRBV6-5; d_call: TRBD1; clone_size: -; j_call: TRBJ1-1; cdr3_nt: TGTGCCAGCGAAGGGGACAGGAACACTGAAGCTTTCTTT; cdr3_aa: CASEGDRNTEAFF
v_call: TRBV1; d_call: -; clone_size: -; j_call: TRBJ2-3; cdr3_nt: TGCACCAGCAGCCTCCAGGCGGGGCTAGCGGGAGTTTACACGCAGTATTTT; cdr3_aa: CTSSLQAGLAGVYTQYF
v_call: TRBV5-4; d_call: -; clone_size: -; j_call: TRBJ2-3; cdr3_nt: TGTGCCAGCAGCTTGGAACCTCTAGCGACAGATACGCAGTATTTT; cdr3_aa: CASSLEPLATDTQYF
v_call: TRBV6-5; d_call: -; clone_size: -; j_call: TRBJ1-2; cdr3_nt: TGTGCCAGCAGTTACGGGGGCACCTATGGCTACACCTTC; cdr3_aa: CASSYGGTYGYTF
v_call: TRBV2; d_call: TRBD2; clone_size: -; j_call: TRBJ2-5; cdr3_nt: TGTGCCAGCAGGGTCCATAGCGGGAACGAAGAGACCCAGTACTTC; cdr3_aa: CASRVHSGNEETQYF
v_call: TRBV6-5; d_call: -; clone_size: -; j_call: TRBJ1-1; cdr3_nt: TGTGCCAGCAGTTGGAGGGGAAACACTGAAGCTTTCTTT; cdr3_aa: CASSWRGNTEAFF
v_call: TRBV11-2; d_call: TRBD1; clone_size: once; j_call: TRBJ1-1; cdr3_nt: TGTGCCAGCACCCTCGGACAGGAGGAGAACACTGAAGCTTTCTTT; cdr3_aa: CASTLGQEENTEAFF
v_call: TRBV18; d_call: TRBD2; clone_size: -; j_call: TRBJ2-7; cdr3_nt: TGTGCCAGCTCACCGAGAGGGAGGGAGGGCTACGAGCAGTACTTC; cdr3_aa: CASSPRGREGYEQYF
v_call: TRBV30; d_call: TRBD1; clone_size: -; j_call: TRBJ2-1; cdr3_nt: TGTGCCTGGAGTAAGACAGGGGGCACCTACAATGAGCAGTTCTTC; cdr3_aa: CAWSKTGGTYNEQFF
v_call: TRBV28; d_call: TRBD1; clone_size: -; j_call: TRBJ1-2; cdr3_nt: TGTGCCAGCAGTTCGCAGGGGGGCTATGGCTACACCTTC; cdr3_aa: CASSSQGGYGYTF
v_call: TRBV19; d_call: TRBD1; clone_size: -; j_call: TRBJ1-2; cdr3_nt: TGTGCCAGTAGTACCAGGGGGAGTGACTATGGCTACACCTTC; cdr3_aa: CASSTRGSDYGYTF
v_call: TRBV29-1; d_call: TRBD1; clone_size: -; j_call: TRBJ1-1; cdr3_nt: TGCAGCGTATACCACGGGACAGGGGGCGTAAGCACTGAAGCTTTCTTT; cdr3_aa: CSVYHGTGGVSTEAFF
v_call: TRBV7-9; d_call: -; clone_size: -; j_call: TRBJ1-3; cdr3_nt: TGTGCCAGCAGCGACGAGCACGTCGGCGAGGGAGTAGGGTATTTT; cdr3_aa: CASSDEHVGEGVGYF
v_call: TRBV3-1/TRBV3-2; d_call: TRBD2; clone_size: -; j_call: TRBJ2-5; cdr3_nt: TGTGCCAGCAGCCATTTCCTCGAGGTAGCGGGGGGGCTGGAGACCCAGTACTTC; cdr3_aa: CASSHFLEVAGGLETQYF
v_call: TRBV14; d_call: TRBD1; clone_size: -; j_call: TRBJ1-2; cdr3_nt: TGTGCCAGCAGCCAAGAGGGGACAGGCTTCTATGGCTACACCTTC; cdr3_aa: CASSQEGTGFYGYTF
v_call: TRBV7-2; d_call: -; clone_size: once; j_call: TRBJ2-2; cdr3_nt: TGTGCCAGCAGAGTGCCCCCAGCCGGGGAGCTGTTTTTT; cdr3_aa: CASRVPPAGELFF
v_call: TRBV10-1; d_call: -; clone_size: once; j_call: TRBJ2-3; cdr3_nt: TGCGCCAGCTCTGCGGGCTGGGGCACAGATACGCAGTATTTT; cdr3_aa: CASSAGWGTDTQYF
v_call: TRBV11-2; d_call: TRBD2; clone_size: -; j_call: TRBJ2-5; cdr3_nt: TGTGCCAGCAGCTTAGGGATAGCGGGGGTGGAGACCCAGTACTTC; cdr3_aa: CASSLGIAGVETQYF
v_call: TRBV27; d_call: TRBD1; clone_size: -; j_call: TRBJ1-5; cdr3_nt: TGTGCCAGCAGTCCACTGAGGACAGGGAACAGCAATCAGCCCCAGCATTTT; cdr3_aa: CASSPLRTGNSNQPQHF
v_call: TRBV7-6; d_call: -; clone_size: -; j_call: TRBJ2-7; cdr3_nt: TGTGCCAGCAGCTTATACCGGGCCTACGAGCAGTACTTC; cdr3_aa: CASSLYRAYEQYF
v_call: TRBV28; d_call: -; clone_size: -; j_call: TRBJ2-5; cdr3_nt: TGTGCCAGCAGCATTGAGGGAGCAGAGACCCAGTACTTC; cdr3_aa: CASSIEGAETQYF
v_call: TRBV30; d_call: TRBD1; clone_size: -; j_call: TRBJ1-2; cdr3_nt: TGTGCCTGGAACGGACAGGAGTTCCGTGGCTACACCTTC; cdr3_aa: CAWNGQEFRGYTF
v_call: TRBV30; d_call: TRBD1; clone_size: many; j_call: TRBJ1-1; cdr3_nt: TGTGCCCTGCGTCGGACAGGCTCTGAAGCTTTCTTT; cdr3_aa: CALRRTGSEAFF
v_call: TRBV24-1; d_call: -; clone_size: -; j_call: TRBJ1-2; cdr3_nt: TGTGCCACCAGTCAGCTAGAGACTATGGGCTACACCTTC; cdr3_aa: CATSQLETMGYTF
v_call: TRBV5-4; d_call: TRBD2; clone_size: -; j_call: TRBJ2-5; cdr3_nt: TGTGCCAGCAGCTCTGGAAGCGGGGGGGGAGAGACCCAGTACTTC; cdr3_aa: CASSSGSGGGETQYF
v_call: TRBV30; d_call: -; clone_size: -; j_call: TRBJ2-7; cdr3_nt: TGTGCCTGGAGGAACTATAAAGGCTCCTACGAGCAGTACTTC; cdr3_aa: CAWRNYKGSYEQYF
v_call: TRBV28; d_call: TRBD1; clone_size: -; j_call: TRBJ2-3; cdr3_nt: TGTGCCAGCAGTCCGACGGGACAGGCCACAGATACGCAGTATTTT; cdr3_aa: CASSPTGQATDTQYF
v_call: TRBV6-2/TRBV6-3; d_call: TRBD2; clone_size: -; j_call: TRBJ2-5; cdr3_nt: TGTGCCAGCAGCCACCCCCCTACGGGGGGGGCCGGCAGGGCAGAGACCCAGTACTTC; cdr3_aa: CASSHPPTGGAGRAETQYF
v_call: TRBV10-3; d_call: -; clone_size: -; j_call: TRBJ2-2; cdr3_nt: TGTGCCATCAAGGGGGCGGGACCCGACGGCGGGGAGCTGTTTTTT; cdr3_aa: CAIKGAGPDGGELFF
v_call: TRBV7-2; d_call: TRBD1; clone_size: -; j_call: TRBJ1-5; cdr3_nt: TGTGCCAGCAGCCAGGGACAGTTAAATCAGCCCCAGCATTTT; cdr3_aa: CASSQGQLNQPQHF
v_call: TRBV5-6; d_call: TRBD1; clone_size: -; j_call: TRBJ1-2; cdr3_nt: TGTGCCAGCAGCCCTACTCAGCGGACAGGAGATGGCTACACCTTC; cdr3_aa: CASSPTQRTGDGYTF
v_call: TRBV7-9; d_call: -; clone_size: -; j_call: TRBJ1-1; cdr3_nt: TGTGCCAGCAGTTCGGGCCTAGGGGGCACTGAAGCTTTCTTT; cdr3_aa: CASSSGLGGTEAFF
v_call: TRBV12-3/TRBV12-4; d_call: -; clone_size: -; j_call: TRBJ1-4; cdr3_nt: TGTGCCAGCAGTTTACAGGGAAAACTGTTTTTT; cdr3_aa: CASSLQGKLFF